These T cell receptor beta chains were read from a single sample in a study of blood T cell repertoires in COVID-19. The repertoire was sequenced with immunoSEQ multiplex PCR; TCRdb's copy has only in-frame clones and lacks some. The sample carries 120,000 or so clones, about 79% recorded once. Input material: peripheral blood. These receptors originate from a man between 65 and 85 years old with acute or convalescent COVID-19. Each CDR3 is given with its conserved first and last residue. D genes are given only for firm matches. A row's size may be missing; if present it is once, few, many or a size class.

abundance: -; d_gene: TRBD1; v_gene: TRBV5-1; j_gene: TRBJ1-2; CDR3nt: TGCGCCAGCAGCTTGGAACAGGGGGCGCGGAGCTATGGCTACACCTTC; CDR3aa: CASSLEQGARSYGYTF
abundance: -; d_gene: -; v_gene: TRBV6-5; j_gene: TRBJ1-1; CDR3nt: TGTGCCAGCAGTTATCCAGCAGGACTGAGCACTGAAGCTTTCTTT; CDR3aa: CASSYPAGLSTEAFF
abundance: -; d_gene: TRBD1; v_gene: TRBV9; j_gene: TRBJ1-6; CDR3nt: TGTGCCAGCAGCGTGGGGACAGGGGATTCACCCCTCCACTTT; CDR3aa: CASSVGTGDSPLHF
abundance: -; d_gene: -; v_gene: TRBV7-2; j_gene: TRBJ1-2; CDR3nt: TGTGCCAGCACCCACAGGGCTTCAAACTATGGCTACACCTTC; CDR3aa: CASTHRASNYGYTF
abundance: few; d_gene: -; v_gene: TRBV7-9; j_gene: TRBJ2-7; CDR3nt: TGTGCCAGCAGCTTAGCACATATCAACTACGAGCAGTACTTC; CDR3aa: CASSLAHINYEQYF
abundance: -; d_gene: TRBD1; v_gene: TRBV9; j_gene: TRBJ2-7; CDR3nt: TGTGCCAGCAGCGTCCGGGACAGGGGGTTTTTGGAGCAGTACTTC; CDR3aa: CASSVRDRGFLEQYF
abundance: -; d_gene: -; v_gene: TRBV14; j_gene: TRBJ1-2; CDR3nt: TGTGCCAGCAGCCCGGGGGTCAGCTATGGCTACACCTTC; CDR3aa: CASSPGVSYGYTF
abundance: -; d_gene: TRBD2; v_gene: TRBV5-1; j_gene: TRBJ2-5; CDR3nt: TGCGCCAGCAGCGTGGGACTAGCGGGGCAAGAGACCCAGTACTTC; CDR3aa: CASSVGLAGQETQYF
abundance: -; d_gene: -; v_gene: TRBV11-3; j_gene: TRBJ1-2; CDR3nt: TGTGCCAGCAGCTTAGGGCCTCCAGGGGACTATGGCTACACCTTC; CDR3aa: CASSLGPPGDYGYTF
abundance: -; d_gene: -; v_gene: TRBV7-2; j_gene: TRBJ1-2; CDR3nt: TGTGCCAGCAGTTTCCCCGGCGGTGGCTACACCTTC; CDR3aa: CASSFPGGGYTF
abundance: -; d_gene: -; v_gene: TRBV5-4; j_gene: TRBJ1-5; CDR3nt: TGTGCCAGCAGCTTGGGAGGTGGGGGGAACGATCAGCCCCAGCATTTT; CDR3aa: CASSLGGGGNDQPQHF